Reported below is one TCR beta chain. What it recognizes is unknown. V lost 4 bases to trimming and J lost 4 bases, with 8 bases between them. This CDR3 is built from 12 residues. CDR1 is DFQATT and CDR2 is SNEGSKA in the germline V gene (reference sequence). For TCR beta, libraries came from quantitative 5'-RACE with molecular barcodes. TCRdb called the 5' RACE reads again in MiXCR, with one record for every CDR3 protein. This table holds 250,000 or so distinct CDR3 sequences, 20% to 30% found once. The source of the sample is a study of CD8 T cells in ankylosing spondylitis. Regarding the study as a whole: Eight or nine highly homologous variants formed a TCR beta motif that appeared characteristic of ankylosing spondylitis blood. Reportedly, significant enrichment of disease-linked clones occurred in matched ankylosing spondylitis synovial fluid.

Sequencing was carried out using blood, either unsorted or a sorted T cell fraction (not recorded which). The gene calls are TRBV20-1 and TRBJ2-4; D not resolved. The sequence was collected from a male donor with ankylosing spondylitis or in good health (not recorded which). The CDR3 DNA is TGCAGTGCTATTGCCACAAAAAACATTCAGTACTTC. Its protein product is CSAIATKNIQYF.